The rows below give T cell receptor beta chains drawn from one sample of a study of blood T cells in healthy people across ages. One entry per CDR3 protein, called by TCRdb with MiXCR from the 5' RACE reads. The sample contains more than 800,000 distinct CDR3 sequences, around 30% of which appear only once. Sequencing used blood. The receptors were sampled from a woman of 80 years or more in good health. The CDR3 runs from the conserved cysteine through the conserved F or W. Each record gives: J gene, V gene, CDR3 protein.

>.|TRBV10-3
CAISVVTGSSYNEQYF
>TRBJ2-7|TRBV6-1
CASNSGQGYEQYF
>TRBJ2-1|TRBV5-6
CASSLASGLAGGQALYNEQFF
>TRBJ2-5|TRBV6-2/TRBV6-3
CASSYSRTIETQYF
>TRBJ1-2|TRBV6-5
CASSYTLTGISNYGYTF
>TRBJ2-7|TRBV20-1
CSARPGQGGYEQYF
>TRBJ2-1|TRBV27
CASSTRGGGGETQFF
>TRBJ2-3|TRBV9
CASSSGPQGGGDTQYF
>TRBJ1-5|TRBV6-1
CASSEEGERQPQHF
>TRBJ2-3|TRBV7-2
CASRSPGLAVPDTQYF
>TRBJ2-1|TRBV7-2
CASSRANALYNEQFF
>TRBJ2-2|TRBV20-1
CSAVRASGGAGELFF
>TRBJ1-5|TRBV6-1
CASSASRSNQPQHF
>TRBJ1-4|TRBV5-1
CASSLESGQGGKLFF
>TRBJ2-7|TRBV20-1
CSARPPQGFYEQYF
>TRBJ1-1|TRBV6-5
CASRYSRGSGEAFF
>TRBJ2-1|TRBV6-5
CASSRQGGGHNEQFF
>TRBJ1-1|TRBV20-1
CSARWGELNTEAFF
>TRBJ2-3|TRBV25-1
CASSFRDTQYF
>TRBJ1-1|TRBV6-5
CASSYSSPGEGFAAFF
>TRBJ1-4|TRBV15
CATSRPHRGRSEKLFF
>TRBJ1-2|TRBV5-4
CASSQTGGYTF
>TRBJ1-2|TRBV4-1
CASSHPPRDRGRNGYTF
>TRBJ1-5|TRBV24-1
CATSDPRQGGSQPQHF
>TRBJ1-2|TRBV11-2
CASSARDRDGYTF
>TRBJ2-5|TRBV10-3
CAIGGTSGTNEQYF
>TRBJ2-7|TRBV2
CASREFYEQYF
>TRBJ2-7|TRBV18
CASSPTGGGLGVNEQYF
>TRBJ2-7|TRBV6-1
CASTPSALSSYEQYF
>TRBJ1-2|TRBV2
CASSAQYGYTF
>TRBJ2-5|TRBV5-1
CASIDRNQETQYF
>.|TRBV7-6
CASSLDDRWTVEQYF
>TRBJ2-5|TRBV7-2
CASSPLPLAGGVETQYF